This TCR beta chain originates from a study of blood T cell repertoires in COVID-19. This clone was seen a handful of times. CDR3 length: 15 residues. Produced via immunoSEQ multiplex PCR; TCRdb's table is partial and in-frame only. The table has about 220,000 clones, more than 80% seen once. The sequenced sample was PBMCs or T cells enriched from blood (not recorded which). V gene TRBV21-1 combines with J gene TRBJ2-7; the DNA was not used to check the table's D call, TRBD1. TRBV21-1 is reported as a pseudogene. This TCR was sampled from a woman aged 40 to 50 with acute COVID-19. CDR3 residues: CASSKRPDTSYEQYV. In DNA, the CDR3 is TGTGCCAGCAGCAAACGTCCCGACACTTCCTACGAGCAGTACGTC.